Many counts were recorded for the clone carrying this T cell receptor (beta chain). Its antigen remains unidentified. The TCR beta CDR3 regions underwent amplification using RNA transcripts as the source. Primed by the HTBI set, a first-round RT-PCR was run on the TCR CDR3. TCRdb used MiXCR to reprocess the multiplex PCR reads, holding one entry per CDR3 protein. The sample consists of some 600,000 distinct CDR3 sequences, more than 11% of them appearing once. Participants, patients aged 18 to 65, had newly diagnosed hyperthyroidism with a duration under 2 months. This entry is derived from a study of T cells in Graves' hyperthyroidism and ophthalmopathy. Findings and limits, study-wide: Expanded thyroid clonotypes (above 0.001) were mostly also found in blood.

CDR3 length equals 16 residues. V dropped 4 bases and J dropped 7; count of bases not matched to a gene: 8. Germline CDR1 and CDR2: SNHLY and FYNNEI. Specimen: blood. The chain couples TRBV2 to TRBJ2-1, with 12 bases aligning to TRBD2. The receptor was isolated from a woman aged 25 to 39 with Graves' hyperthyroidism that later progressed to Graves' ophthalmopathy. The CDR3 region is CASSGWLAGGLNEQFF. CDR3 coding DNA: TGTGCCAGCAGTGGTTGGCTAGCGGGAGGGCTAAATGAGCAGTTCTTC.